This T cell receptor (beta chain) was recorded in a study of long-term antiretroviral therapy in people with HIV. Sequencing used immunoSEQ v3.0 at survey level. Profiled with immunoSEQ multiplex PCR; TCRdb holds only in-frame clones, not every one. The table includes some 38,000 clones, roughly 80% detected once. V shed 10 bases and J 6 bases; nucleotides not matched to a gene: 5. CDR1 and CDR2 from the germline V gene are ENHRY and SYGVKD. The CDR3 sequence is 13 residues long. The clonotype originates from a man aged 18 to 30 with HIV. This specimen consisted of unsorted PBMCs, obtained 1.5 years after starting antiretroviral therapy. The chain employs TRBV10-3 and TRBJ2-1, with TRBD2 identical over 11 bases. This CDR3 reads CATQGTSGNEQFF. DNA of the CDR3: TGTGCCACACAAGGGACTAGCGGCAATGAGCAGTTCTTC.